The next 25 T cell receptor beta chains were all read from a single sample in a study of T cell repertoires in cytomegalovirus infection (dated by TCRdb to about 2019). The instrument was an Illumina HiSeq 1500. TCRdb cleaned the public reads at Q25 with fastp, built clones with MiXCR and kept in-frame beta chains. Rows with one shared CDR3 protein collapse into an entry with the most common genes and DNA. The table for this sample lists about 490,000 distinct CDR3 sequences; about 11% of them were counted only once. The ten top clones hold around 9.6% of the sample. Material for sequencing was PBMCs. These receptor sequences come from a human donor in good health (CMV status not recorded). Some clones in this sample may be carry-over from other donors' samples.

V is TRBV7-9 and J is TRBJ1-6; the match to TRBD1 covers 11 bases. From germline, CDR1 is SEHNR and CDR2 FQNEAQ (reference sequence). Losses at the gene ends were 5 bases for V and 9 bases for J; bases not matched to a gene: 6. The CDR3 loop spans 15 amino acids. CDR3 nucleotides: TGTGCCAGCAGCCCAGATGGGACAGGGGGTTCACCCCTCCACTTT. Residues: CASSPDGTGGSPLHF.

This clonotype occurred many times. This sequence joins TRBV10-3 and TRBJ1-1; no clear D gene. Trimming took 6 bases from V and 5 from J, leaving 16 bases between them. The CDR3 is 14 residues long. Germline CDR1 reads ENHRY; CDR2 reads SYGVKD. DNA for the CDR3: TGTGCCATCAGCATTGGTCAGGAGAAAACTGAAGCTTTCTTT. Amino acid sequence: CAISIGQEKTEAFF.

This clonotype was seen a few times. This chain connects TRBV20-1 to TRBJ1-2; TRBD1 might be the D (5 bases). The germline gives CDR1 DFQATT, CDR2 SNEGSKA (reference sequence). V gave up 4 bases and J gave up 8 bases, with 11 bases separating them. The CDR3 has 11 amino acids. As DNA, the CDR3 is TGCAGTGCTACCGGGGGTAAAGGCTACACCTTC. It yields the protein CSATGGKGYTF.

This clonotype has a count of ten or more. V gene TRBV7-3 combines with J gene TRBJ2-2, with 9 bases fitting TRBD2. V shed 1 base, J shed 3 bases, and the junction held 3 bases outside the gene matches. Germline V gene sequence: CDR1 SGHTA, CDR2 FQGTGA. The CDR3 contains 16 residues. This CDR3 reads CASSLSVAGDTGELFF. As DNA, the CDR3 is TGTGCCAGCAGCTTAAGCGTAGCGGGAGACACCGGGGAGCTGTTTTTT.

This clonotype was observed at least ten times. V is TRBV19 and J is TRBJ1-5; 12 positions match TRBD1. The CDR3 has 20 amino acids. The trim removed 0 bases at V and 0 bases at J, leaving 9 bases unmatched. Germline lookup yields CDR1 LNHDA and CDR2 SQIVND (reference sequence). Written as DNA, the CDR3 is TGTGCCAGTAGTATAGATCTCGGGACAGGGGGCTTGTTTAGCAATCAGCCCCAGCATTTT. Protein: CASSIDLGTGGLFSNQPQHF.

This clonotype was seen a few times. The chain links TRBV20-1 to TRBJ2-2; D unclear. CDR3 length: 14 residues. The V and J ends lost 0 bases and 1 base respectively, with 6 bases between them. The germline gives CDR1 DFQATT, CDR2 SNEGSKA (reference sequence). The DNA of the CDR3 is TGCAGTGCTAGAGATCCACGGAACACCGGGGAGCTGTTTTTT. Protein sequence: CSARDPRNTGELFF.

Many counts were recorded for this clonotype. Here the CDR3 DNA reads TGTGCCAGCAGCCGGGACATGAATTCACCCCTCCACTTT. Protein product: CASSRDMNSPLHF. The chain links TRBV7-2 to TRBJ1-6; weak D call: TRBD1 (6 bases). CDR3 length: 13 residues. V was trimmed by 5 bases and J by 7 bases, leaving 9 bases between them. Germline CDR1 is SGHTA and CDR2 is FQGNSA.

This clonotype was detected many times. This chain connects TRBV28 to TRBJ1-2; D unresolved. Trimming removed 5 bases from V and 7 bases from J, with 17 bases in between. Germline-derived CDR1 and CDR2 are MDHEN and SYDVKM. The CDR3 is made up of 14 amino acids. The CDR3 region is CASSPLPALGGYTF. In DNA form, the CDR3 reads TGTGCCAGCAGTCCCCTCCCCGCGCTGGGTGGCTACACCTTC.

This clonotype has more than one count but fewer than ten. This sequence joins TRBV27 and TRBJ1-5; D not certain. V dropped 2 bases and J dropped 6 bases, with 11 bases sitting between them. Per the germline V gene, CDR1 is MNHEY and CDR2 is SMNVEV (reference sequence). The CDR3 spans 14 residues. In DNA form, the CDR3 reads TGTGCCAGCAGTTTACTGGGGAGAGGTCAGCCCCAGCATTTT. This codes for CASSLLGRGQPQHF.

The table lists this clonotype with many counts. The gene calls are TRBV7-9 and TRBJ1-4; D call uncertain. Germline V gives CDR1 SEHNR, CDR2 FQNEAQ (reference sequence). Trimming left V 5 bases short and J 4 bases short, with 11 bases between. The CDR3 runs 14 residues. The CDR3 reads CASSPGILNEKLFF. Written as DNA, the CDR3 is TGTGCCAGCAGCCCCGGGATTCTTAATGAAAAACTGTTTTTT.

This clonotype was seen ten or more times. This chain links TRBV7-9 with TRBJ1-2; D gene uncertain. The CDR3 extends over 15 amino acids. V was trimmed by 5 bases and J by 4 bases, leaving 17 bases between them. The germline V gene has CDR1 SEHNR and CDR2 FQNEAQ (reference sequence). The CDR3 DNA sequence: TGTGCCAGCAGCACGGAATGGCTTGGGAGCTATGGCTACACCTTC. Translation: CASSTEWLGSYGYTF.

The gene calls are TRBV10-3 and TRBJ2-1, with TRBD2 identical over 8 bases. CDR3 length equals 15 residues. In germline, CDR1 is ENHRY, CDR2 SYGVKD. V gave up 2 bases and J gave up 6 bases; unmatched junction bases: 6. The CDR3 bases are TGTGCCATCAGTGAGACGGGGACTAGTCCCAATGAGCAGTTCTTC. Translation: CAISETGTSPNEQFF.

This clonotype was recorded at least ten times. The rearrangement joins TRBV20-1 to TRBJ2-4, with D perhaps assigned TRBD1 or TRBD2 (7 bases each). With 2 bases removed from V and 7 bases from J, the gap between germline ends came to 15 bases. This CDR3 has 14 amino acids. Germline CDR1 is DFQATT and CDR2 is SNEGSKA (reference sequence). The DNA for the CDR3 is TGCAGTGCTAGATCCAGGGGGGGCGGCAACATTCAGTACTTC. Residues: CSARSRGGGNIQYF.

In its sample, this clonotype was seen many times. The chain recombines TRBV7-9 with TRBJ2-1; 10 bases line up with TRBD1. The junction had 8 bases not matched to a gene; V was cut back by 5 bases and J by 7 bases. The CDR3 runs 15 residues. CDR1 and CDR2 from the germline V gene are SEHNR and FQNEAQ (reference sequence). In nucleotides, the CDR3 is TGTGCCAGCAGCGGGGGTCCGGGACAGGGGAATGAGCAGTTCTTC. Translating gives CASSGGPGQGNEQFF.

This clonotype has a count of ten or more. The chain has TRBV19 and TRBJ2-5; the match to TRBD2 covers 7 bases. There are 13 residues in the CDR3. Germline assignment: CDR1 LNHDA and CDR2 SQIVND (reference sequence). The V and J ends lost 6 bases and 2 bases, in that order; junction bases with no gene match: 3. CDR3 protein: CASSPGRQETQYF. CDR3 DNA: TGTGCCAGTAGCCCCGGGAGGCAAGAGACCCAGTACTTC.

The chain couples TRBV5-6 to TRBJ1-2, with 8 bases lining up with TRBD1. Germline trimming cut 0 bases from V and 8 bases from J; bases unmatched to any gene: 6. The length of the CDR3 is 14 residues. Per the germline V gene, CDR1 is SGHDT and CDR2 is YYEEEE. The CDR3, as DNA: TGTGCCAGCAGCTTGGGCAGGGGGCTTGGAGGCTACACCTTC. This sequence encodes CASSLGRGLGGYTF.

This clonotype has at least ten counts. This chain connects TRBV7-8 to TRBJ2-5; D is uncertain. The CDR3 loop spans 14 amino acids. V was trimmed by 6 bases and J by 4 bases, leaving 15 bases between them. Germline CDR1 reads SGHVS; CDR2 reads FQNEAQ. The CDR3: CASRRAGRRETQYF. DNA for the CDR3: TGTGCCAGCAGGCGAGCAGGCAGGAGAGAGACCCAGTACTTC. Full variable domain (rest looked up from reference TRBV7-8 and TRBJ2-5): GAGVSQSPRYKVAKRGQDVALRCDPISGHVSLFWYQQALGQGPEFLTYFQNEAQLDKSGLPSDRFFAERPEGSVSTLKIQRTQQEDSAVYLCASRRAGRRETQYFGPGTRLLVL.

This clonotype appeared many times. This CDR3 is CASRDRSSYEQYF. The CDR3 DNA reads as TGTGCCAGCAGGGATAGAAGCTCCTACGAGCAGTACTTC. The rearrangement joins TRBV7-3 to TRBJ2-7; D gene uncertain. The germline CDR1 and CDR2 sequences are SGHTA and FQGTGA. The ends were cut back, 6 bases at V and 0 bases at J, with 9 bases in the middle. This CDR3 has 13 amino acids.

CDR3 in amino acids: CASSRGQGESYEQYF. The DNA of the CDR3 is TGTGCCAGCTCGCGTGGACAGGGTGAGAGCTACGAGCAGTACTTC. The chain carries TRBV18 and TRBJ2-7; TRBD1 matches 8 bases. CDR1 is KGHSH and CDR2 is LQKENI in the germline V gene. This CDR3 spans 15 amino acids. V lost 6 bases and J lost 3; bases outside the gene matches: 10. The full variable domain, completed using reference TRBV18 and TRBJ2-7, is NAGVMQNPRHLVRRRGQEARLRCSPMKGHSHVYWYRQLPEEGLKFMVYLQKENIIDESGMPKERFSAEFPKEGPSILRIQQVVRGDSAAYFCASSRGQGESYEQYFGPGTRLTVT.

Remarks on this clonotype: A read error may produce the germline difference seen at one junction end. This sequence joins TRBV7-8 and TRBJ2-5, with 8 bases that match TRBD2. Germline CDR1 and CDR2: SGHVS and FQNEAQ. The CDR3 is 15 amino acids. This chain's CDR3 is CASSPSGFSQETRYF. CDR3 DNA sequence: TGTGCCAGCAGTCCTAGCGGGTTCAGCCAAGAGACCCGGTACTTC.

At least ten counts were recorded for this clonotype. The J gene is TRBJ1-2, the V gene TRBV5-1; D is unresolved. V lost 2 bases, J lost 4 bases, and 12 bases lay in between. Germline loops: CDR1 SGHRS, CDR2 YFSETQ. The CDR3 length is 14 residues. The CDR3 nucleotides are TGCGCCAGCAGCTTACGGACTGCGACCTATGGCTACACCTTC. Residues: CASSLRTATYGYTF. Based on the CDR3 plus reference TRBV5-1 and TRBJ1-2, the full variable domain is KAGVTQTPRYLIKTRGQQVTLSCSPISGHRSVSWYQQTPGQGLQFLFEYFSETQRNKGNFPGRFSGRQFSNSRSEMNVSTLELGDSALYLCASSLRTATYGYTFGSGTRLTVV.

The chain joins TRBV18 to TRBJ1-5; no clear D. Germline loops: CDR1 KGHSH, CDR2 LQKENI. Trimming shortened V by 2 bases and J by 5 bases, and 13 bases separated the two germline ends. The CDR3 sequence is 15 residues long. The CDR3 sequence is CASSPGALGHQPQHF. The CDR3 DNA reads TGTGCCAGCTCACCAGGAGCCCTAGGTCATCAGCCCCAGCATTTT.

This clonotype has a count of ten or more. The V and J genes are TRBV6-1 and TRBJ1-1; tentative D call: TRBD1 (6 bases). CDR1 MNHNS and CDR2 SASEGT come from the germline V gene. This CDR3 contains 15 residues. Trimming removed 6 bases at V and 7 bases at J, with 21 bases between. CDR3: CASSPGPPGVGEAFF. The CDR3 DNA is TGTGCCAGCAGCCCTGGCCCCCCAGGGGTCGGTGAAGCTTTCTTT.

Worth noting for this clonotype: This sequence may be a read error, since a much larger clone differs from it by one base. The CDR3 region is CASSPGLAGGNTIYF. In DNA form, the CDR3 reads TGTGCCAGCAGCCCAGGTTTAGCTGGAGGAAACACCATATATTTT. The chain joins TRBV7-2 to TRBJ1-3; D remains unclear. Germline assignment: CDR1 SGHTA and CDR2 FQGNSA. V lost 5 bases and J 4 bases, leaving 15 bases between the germline ends. This CDR3 contains 15 residues. Full variable domain (missing parts from reference TRBV7-2 and TRBJ1-3): GAGVSQSPSNKVTEKGKDVELRCDPISGHTALYWYRQSLGQGLEFLIYFQGNSAPDKSGLPSDRFSAERTGGSVSTLTIQRTQQEDSAVYLCASSPGLAGGNTIYFGEGSWLTVV.

This clonotype has ten or more counts. The chain uses TRBV5-4 and TRBJ2-2, with TRBD1 matching over 7 bases. Germline CDR1 reads SGHNT; CDR2 reads YYREEE (reference sequence). The V and J ends lost 4 bases and 0 bases, in that order; junction bases with no gene match: 6. The CDR3 runs to 16 residues. The CDR3 sequence: CASSNRQGANTGELFF. CDR3 DNA: TGTGCCAGCAGCAACCGACAGGGCGCGAACACCGGGGAGCTGTTTTTT.